This T cell receptor (beta chain) emerged from a study of vaccination and CD4 T cells after COVID-19 (dated by TCRdb to between 2021 and 2022). For the study in its entirety: SARS-CoV-2 positivity had been established in the convalescent patients by nasal swab PCR, and mild disease was recorded in roughly ten of these patients and severe disease in one. Control cultures used a CEFX viral epitope pool as positive control, an HIV-1 Nef peptide pool as negative control, or no peptide. Each participant got two doses of either the Pfizer-BioNTech BNT162b2 vaccine (n=8) or the Moderna mRNA-1273 vaccine (n=2). Post-COVID blood samples from convalescent patients were collected a median of roughly 100 days after diagnosis, with a range of about 35 to 180 days. For stimulating the cultures, overlapping spike peptide pools were used, derived from SARS-CoV-2 as well as from the common cold coronaviruses HCoV-NL63, HCoV-OC43 and HCoV-229E. In the convalescent cohort there were six males and four females, among whom were two Hispanic individuals, seven Caucasians, two Asians and one multiracial person. In around 9 COVID-19 convalescent patients and a few infection-naive healthy vaccine recipients, researchers compared the spike-specific CD4+ TCR repertoire from before mRNA vaccination with the repertoire from after. Post-vaccine blood samples were collected a median of around 10 weeks after the second vaccine dose, ranging from roughly 13 to 250 days.

The germline V gene specifies KGHDR as CDR1 and SFDVKD as CDR2. Including cysteine and phenylalanine, the CDR3 has 12 amino acids. The retained sequence is limited to the CDR3, 36 bases, with the frame set at the first base. A distance of 11 bases separates the germline ends of V and J, which lose 6 bases and 6 bases respectively. A remark on this clonotype: Which antigen it targets is not known. The record has no base qualities; no much larger clone is one base away.

Paper-wide results and their limitations: The number of convalescent patients in the study was relatively small, and the study did not examine early timepoints following natural infection. An increase in the median number of SARS-CoV-2-reactive clonotypes from 21 after infection to 35 to 40 after vaccination was observed, but the change was not found to be significant. Of the vaccine-specific clones in convalescent patients, 304 of 307, or nearly all, reacted only to SARS-CoV-2 spike and did not cross-react with common cold coronaviruses. Among convalescent patients, a median about 90% of the SARS-CoV-2-reactive clones seen after vaccination appeared only after vaccination, which suggests priming specific to the vaccine.

Libraries were made using PCR. At the Johns Hopkins FTIC core, DNA from the cultured CD4+ T cells underwent TCR sequencing with the Oncomine TCR Beta short-read assay. The QIAamp micro DNA kit was used to extract genomic DNA from the cultured CD4+ T cells. The Oncomine TCR Beta libraries from cultured CD4+ T cells were pooled using unique dual indexes and then sequenced on an Illumina iSeq 100. Per the original workflow: Non-productive sequences were filtered out, and CDR3s that did not start with C, did not end with F or W, or were shorter than 7 amino acids were discarded. The MANAFEST web application identified antigen-specific clonotypes by comparing peptide-stimulated wells against reference wells and other culture wells. To be called positive, a clone needed an FDR below 0.05, an odds ratio above 5, and a productive frequency above 0.1% in at least two of three replicate wells. A clonotype counted as cross-reactive if it showed significant expansion both in the SARS-CoV-2 spike wells and in at least one common cold coronavirus spike condition. CDR3 homology was assessed with Levenshtein distances (stringdist) and unrooted phylogenetic trees (ape) in R version 3.6.1. The public reads were quality trimmed at Q25 with fastp and then assembled into clones with MiXCR by TCRdb, keeping productive beta chains. Duplicate CDR3 protein sequences are folded into a single record with the most common DNA and genes. What appears here as the V and J calls and clone size reflects TCRdb's work, not the paper's. The table for this sample lists more than 9,500 distinct CDR3 sequences; roughly 50% of them were counted only once. Of the sample, approximately 14% falls within the top ten clones.

What this sample's treatment or condition label stands for: 10-day PBMC culture with coronavirus spike peptide pools or control peptides (ViraFEST assay). To expand antigen-specific T cells with peptide pools and then pick out the expanded clonotypes through TCR sequencing, the study relied on the ViraFEST assay. Positive SARS-CoV-2 PCR tests in the convalescent patients dated from March to December 2020, before Alpha, Beta and Delta variants emerged in the United States. PBMCs were cultured at roughly 1.9 million per well in IMDM supplemented with about 5.5% human AB serum and 8.5 to 10 IU/ml IL-2, with roughly 10 ug/ml peptide pools added. Half of the culture medium was replaced with fresh IL-2-containing medium on days 3 and 7. Once the cells had been in culture for around ten days, the EasySep CD4+ T cell isolation kit was used to isolate CD4+ T cells by negative selection. PBMCs were separated from whole blood using Ficoll-Paque Plus gradient centrifugation and then either used fresh or cryopreserved at -140C. In general, triplicate wells were set up for every culture condition.

The sequenced material came from CD4+ T cells from blood, cultured in vitro. This sequence uses TRBV24-1 and TRBJ2-7; tentative D gene TRBD2, with 6 bases matching. The source of this sequence is a human donor who had recovered from COVID-19. Here the CDR3 is given as CATSREVGEQYF. The nucleotide sequence reads TGTGCCACCAGTAGGGAGGTAGGCGAGCAGTACTTC.